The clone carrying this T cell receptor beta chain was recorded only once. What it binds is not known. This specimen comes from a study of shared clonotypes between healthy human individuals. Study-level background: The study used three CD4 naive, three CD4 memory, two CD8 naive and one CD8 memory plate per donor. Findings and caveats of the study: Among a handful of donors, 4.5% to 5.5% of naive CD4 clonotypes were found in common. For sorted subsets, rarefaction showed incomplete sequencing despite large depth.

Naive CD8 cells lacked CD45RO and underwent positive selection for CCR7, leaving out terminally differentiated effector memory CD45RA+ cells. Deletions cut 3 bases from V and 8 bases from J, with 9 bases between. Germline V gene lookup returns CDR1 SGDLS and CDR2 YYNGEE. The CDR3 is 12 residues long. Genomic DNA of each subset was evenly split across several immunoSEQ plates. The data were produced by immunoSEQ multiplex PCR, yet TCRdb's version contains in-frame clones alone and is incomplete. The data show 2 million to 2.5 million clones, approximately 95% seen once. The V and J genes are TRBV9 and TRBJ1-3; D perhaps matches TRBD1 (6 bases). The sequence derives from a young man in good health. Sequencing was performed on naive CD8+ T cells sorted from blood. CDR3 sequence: CASSAAGDTIYF. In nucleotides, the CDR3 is TGTGCCAGCAGCGCTGCAGGGGACACCATATATTTT.